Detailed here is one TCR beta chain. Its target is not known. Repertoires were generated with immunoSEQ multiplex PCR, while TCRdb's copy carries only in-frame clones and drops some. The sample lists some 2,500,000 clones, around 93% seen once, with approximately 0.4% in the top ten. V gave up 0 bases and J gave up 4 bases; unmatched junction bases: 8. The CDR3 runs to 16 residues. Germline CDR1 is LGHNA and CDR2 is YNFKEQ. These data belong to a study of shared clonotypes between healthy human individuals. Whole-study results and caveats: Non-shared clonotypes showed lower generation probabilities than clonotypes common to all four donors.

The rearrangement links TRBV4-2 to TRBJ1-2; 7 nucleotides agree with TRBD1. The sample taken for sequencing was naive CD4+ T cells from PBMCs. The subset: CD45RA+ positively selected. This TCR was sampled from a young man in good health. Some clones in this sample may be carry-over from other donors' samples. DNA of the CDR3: TGTGCCAGCAGCCAAGAAGTAGGTCAGGGGGGCTATGGCTACACCTTC. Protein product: CASSQEVGQGGYGYTF.